This T cell receptor beta chain stems from a study of cytomegalovirus exposure and HLA in healthy donors. V was clipped by 2 bases and J by 5 bases; unmatched bases: 9. This CDR3 has 15 amino acids. The germline gives CDR1 MGHDK, CDR2 SYGVNS. Vbeta (60) and Jbeta (13) primers were used in the PCR. The table came from immunoSEQ multiplex PCR; TCRdb's copy has only in-frame clones and leaves some out. The sample has about 72,000 clones, around 64% seen once. This TCR came from a man between 35 and 55 years old in good health and CMV-seropositive. The chain employs TRBV25-1 and TRBJ2-7; 7 positions agree with TRBD1. Sequencing was done on a sample of PBMCs. This chain's CDR3 is CASSEPAGGSHEQYF. The CDR3 DNA follows: TGTGCCAGCAGTGAACCGGCAGGGGGAAGTCACGAGCAGTACTTC.